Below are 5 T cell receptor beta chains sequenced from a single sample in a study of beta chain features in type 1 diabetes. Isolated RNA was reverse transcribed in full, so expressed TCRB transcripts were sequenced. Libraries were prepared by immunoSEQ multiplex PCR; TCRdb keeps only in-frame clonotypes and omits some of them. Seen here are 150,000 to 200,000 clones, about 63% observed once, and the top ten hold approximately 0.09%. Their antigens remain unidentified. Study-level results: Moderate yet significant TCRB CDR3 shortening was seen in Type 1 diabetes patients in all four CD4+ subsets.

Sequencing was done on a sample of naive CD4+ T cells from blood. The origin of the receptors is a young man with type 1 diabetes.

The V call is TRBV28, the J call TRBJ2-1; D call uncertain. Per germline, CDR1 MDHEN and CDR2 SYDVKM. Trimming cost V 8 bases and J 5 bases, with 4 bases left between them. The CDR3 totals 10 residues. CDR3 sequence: CASRDNEQFF. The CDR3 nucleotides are TGTGCCAGCCGAGACAATGAGCAGTTCTTC.

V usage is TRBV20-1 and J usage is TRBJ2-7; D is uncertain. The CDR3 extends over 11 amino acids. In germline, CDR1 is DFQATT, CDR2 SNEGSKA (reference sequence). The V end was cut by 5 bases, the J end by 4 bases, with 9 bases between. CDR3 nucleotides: TGCAGTGCTGACGACGGTTACGAGCAGTACTTC. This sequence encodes CSADDGYEQYF.

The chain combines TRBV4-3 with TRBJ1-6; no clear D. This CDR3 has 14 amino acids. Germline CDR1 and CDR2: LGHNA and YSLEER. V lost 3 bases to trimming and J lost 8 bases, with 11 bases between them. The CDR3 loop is CASSQGRQYSPLHF. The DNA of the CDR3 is TGCGCCAGCAGCCAGGGCCGTCAATATTCACCCCTCCACTTT.

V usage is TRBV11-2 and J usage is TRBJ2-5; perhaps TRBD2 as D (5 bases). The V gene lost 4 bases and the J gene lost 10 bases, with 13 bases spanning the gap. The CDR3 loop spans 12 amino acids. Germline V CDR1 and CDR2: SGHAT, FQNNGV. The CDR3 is CASSSWWEFQYF. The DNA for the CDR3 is TGTGCCAGCAGCTCCTGGTGGGAGTTCCAGTACTTC.

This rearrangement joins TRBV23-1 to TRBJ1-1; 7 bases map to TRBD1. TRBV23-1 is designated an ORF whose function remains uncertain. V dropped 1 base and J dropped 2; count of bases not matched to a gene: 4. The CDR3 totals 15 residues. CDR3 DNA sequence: TGCGCCAGCAGTCAATACAGGGACAGAAACACTGAAGCTTTCTTT. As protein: CASSQYRDRNTEAFF.